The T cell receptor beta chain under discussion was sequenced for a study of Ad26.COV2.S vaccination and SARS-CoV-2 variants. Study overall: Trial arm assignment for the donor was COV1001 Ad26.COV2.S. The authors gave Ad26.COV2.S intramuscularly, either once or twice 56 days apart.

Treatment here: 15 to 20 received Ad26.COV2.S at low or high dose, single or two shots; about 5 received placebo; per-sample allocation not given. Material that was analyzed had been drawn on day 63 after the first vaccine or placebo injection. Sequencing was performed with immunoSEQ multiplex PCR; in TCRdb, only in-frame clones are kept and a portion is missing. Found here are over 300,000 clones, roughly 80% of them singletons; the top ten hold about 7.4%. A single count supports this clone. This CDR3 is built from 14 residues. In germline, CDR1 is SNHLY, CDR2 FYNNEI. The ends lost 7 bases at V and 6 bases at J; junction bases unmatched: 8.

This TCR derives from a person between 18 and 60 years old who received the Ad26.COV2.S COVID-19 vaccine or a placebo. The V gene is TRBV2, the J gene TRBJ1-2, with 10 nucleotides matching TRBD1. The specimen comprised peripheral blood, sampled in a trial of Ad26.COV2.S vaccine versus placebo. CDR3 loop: CASIRAGTGDGYTF. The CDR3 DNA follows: TGTGCCAGCATAAGAGCCGGGACAGGGGATGGCTACACCTTC.